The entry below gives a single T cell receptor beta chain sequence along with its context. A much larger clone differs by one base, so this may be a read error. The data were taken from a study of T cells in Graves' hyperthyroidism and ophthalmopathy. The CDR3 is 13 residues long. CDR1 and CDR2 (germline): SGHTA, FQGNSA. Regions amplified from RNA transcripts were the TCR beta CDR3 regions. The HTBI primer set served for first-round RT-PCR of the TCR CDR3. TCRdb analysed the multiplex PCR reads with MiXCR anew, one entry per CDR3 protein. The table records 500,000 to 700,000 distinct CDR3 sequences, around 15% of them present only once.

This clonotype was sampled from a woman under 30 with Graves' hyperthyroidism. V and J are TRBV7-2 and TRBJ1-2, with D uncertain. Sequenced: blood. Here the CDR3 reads CANSLVTEYGYTF. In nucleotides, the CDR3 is TGTGCCAACAGCTTAGTAACTGAATATGGCTACACCTTC.